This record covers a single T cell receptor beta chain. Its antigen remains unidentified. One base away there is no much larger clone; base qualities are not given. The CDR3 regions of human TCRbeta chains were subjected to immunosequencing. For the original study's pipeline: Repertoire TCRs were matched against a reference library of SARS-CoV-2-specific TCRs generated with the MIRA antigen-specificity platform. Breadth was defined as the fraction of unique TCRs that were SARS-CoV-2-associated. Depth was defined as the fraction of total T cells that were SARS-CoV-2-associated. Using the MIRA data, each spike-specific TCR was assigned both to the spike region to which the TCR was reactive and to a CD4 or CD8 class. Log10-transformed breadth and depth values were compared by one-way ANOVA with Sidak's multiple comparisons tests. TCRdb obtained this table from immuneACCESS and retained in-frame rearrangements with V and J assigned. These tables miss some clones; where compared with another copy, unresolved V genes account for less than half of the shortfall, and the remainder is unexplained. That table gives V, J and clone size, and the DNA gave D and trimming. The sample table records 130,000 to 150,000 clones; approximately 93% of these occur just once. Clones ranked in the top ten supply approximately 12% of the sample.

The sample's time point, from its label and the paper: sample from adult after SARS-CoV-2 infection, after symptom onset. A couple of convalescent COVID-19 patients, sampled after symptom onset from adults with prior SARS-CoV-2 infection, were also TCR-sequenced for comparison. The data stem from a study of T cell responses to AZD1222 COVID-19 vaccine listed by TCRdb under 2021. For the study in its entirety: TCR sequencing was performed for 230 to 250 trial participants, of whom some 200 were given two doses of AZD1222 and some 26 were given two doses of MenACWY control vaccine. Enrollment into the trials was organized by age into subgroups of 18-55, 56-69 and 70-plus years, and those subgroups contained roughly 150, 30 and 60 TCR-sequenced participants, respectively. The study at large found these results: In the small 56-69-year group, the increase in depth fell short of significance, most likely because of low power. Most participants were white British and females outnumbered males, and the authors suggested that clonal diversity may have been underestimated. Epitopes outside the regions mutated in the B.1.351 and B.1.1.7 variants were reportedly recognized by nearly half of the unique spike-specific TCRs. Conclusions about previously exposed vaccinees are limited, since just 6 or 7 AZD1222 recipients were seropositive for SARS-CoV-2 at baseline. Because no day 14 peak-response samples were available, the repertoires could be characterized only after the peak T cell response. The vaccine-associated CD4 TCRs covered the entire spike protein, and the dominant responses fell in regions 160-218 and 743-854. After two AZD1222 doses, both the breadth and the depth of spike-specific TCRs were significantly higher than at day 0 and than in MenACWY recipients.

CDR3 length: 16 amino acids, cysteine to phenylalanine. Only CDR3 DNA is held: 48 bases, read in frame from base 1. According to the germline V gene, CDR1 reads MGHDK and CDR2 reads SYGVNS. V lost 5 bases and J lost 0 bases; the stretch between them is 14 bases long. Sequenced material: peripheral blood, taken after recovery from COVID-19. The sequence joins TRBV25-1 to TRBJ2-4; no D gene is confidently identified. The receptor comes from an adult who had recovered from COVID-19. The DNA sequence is TGTGCCAGCAGTCCCCAGGAGATCCTAGCCAAAAACATTCAGTACTTC. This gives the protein CASSPQEILAKNIQYF. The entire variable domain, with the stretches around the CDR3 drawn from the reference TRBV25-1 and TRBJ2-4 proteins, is EADIYQTPRYLVIGTGKKITLECSQTMGHDKMYWYQQDPGMELHLIHYSYGVNSTEKGDLSSESTVSRIRTEHFPLTLESARPSHTSQYLCASSPQEILAKNIQYFGAGTRLSVL.